This T cell receptor beta chain was sequenced for a study of metastatic and nonmetastatic thyroid tumors (dated by TCRdb to 2019 to 2021). Notes on the research overall: Repertoires were compared across peripheral blood and tumor or nodule tissue samples from malignant and benign thyroid patients.

The CDR3 runs 16 residues from the cysteine to the phenylalanine. The sequence is cut down to CDR3 DNA, 48 bases in frame from base 1. CDR1 and CDR2 are drawn from the germline V gene (reference sequence): DFQATT, SNEGSKA. V ends up 3 bases short and J 2 bases short, with an unmatched junction base count of 4. Paper-wide results and their limitations: In both blood and tumor samples, malignant tumors were reported to have significantly higher TCR beta diversity than benign nodules.

This clone was counted a few times. Its antigen is currently not known. Per-base quality was not reported, and no clone a single base away is much larger than it. Receptor amplification or capture employed PCR. The run used an Illumina HiSeq 4000. High-throughput sequencing was used to profile the TCR beta-chain CDR3 region of every patient. The study's processing was this. Drawing on CDR3 differences between clinicopathological groups, the researchers built a classifier meant to tell apart patients with distant-metastatic papillary thyroid cancer. The Shannon index was used to assess repertoire diversity, and the Morisita-Horn index was used to assess tumor-blood repertoire similarity. The public sequencing data were trimmed at Q25 with fastp and processed into clonotypes with MiXCR by TCRdb, which kept only in-frame beta chains. The V and J calls were not made by the authors but by TCRdb's processing. This sample lists around 22,000 clones; approximately 35% were detected once. Over 20% of the sample comes from the top ten.

Before undergoing thyroid surgery, none of the patients had been given any kind of treatment. Patient clinical samples collected from the early 2010s to the late 2010s were retrospectively analysed using T-cell receptor beta sequencing. The V and J genes are TRBV20-1 and TRBJ2-1; 13 nucleotides in the junction match TRBD2. The sample consisted of blood. This TCR came from a male donor with papillary thyroid cancer or a benign thyroid nodule (not recorded which). Some clones in this sample may be carry-over from other donors' samples. CDR3 protein: CSARTGTSGTYNEQFF. The DNA sequence is as follows: TGCAGTGCTAGGACCGGGACTAGCGGGACCTACAATGAGCAGTTCTTC.